One and the same sample provided the 27 T cell receptor beta chains below, sequenced in a study of blood T cell repertoires in COVID-19 (dated by TCRdb to between 2020 and 2021). Library creation used the immunoSEQ multiplex PCR assay. Entries here come from immuneACCESS through TCRdb and include only in-frame sequences with V and J called. Some clones fail to appear in such tables; in the studies checked, an unresolved V gene covers under half of the shortfall, and the cause of the remainder is unknown. The sample table records nearly 50,000 clones; around 85% of these occur just once. Approximately 15% of the sample goes to the ten largest clones. The sample taken for sequencing was peripheral blood. These receptors were collected from a human donor in a cohort sampled during active COVID-19.

V usage is TRBV3-1 (or the pseudogene TRBV3-2) and J usage is TRBJ2-7; 13 bases line up with TRBD2. The CDR3 loop spans 18 amino acids. V lost 0 bases, J lost 9 bases, and 14 bases stayed unmatched. The germline V gene encodes CDR1 LGHDT and CDR2 YNNKEL (reference sequence). The CDR3 protein is CASSQDNRATSGREVQYF. CDR3 DNA: TGTGCCAGCAGCCAAGATAACCGGGCTACTAGCGGGAGGGAGGTGCAGTACTTC.

V usage is TRBV7-9 and J usage is TRBJ2-5; 10 bases are a match to TRBD2. With V trimmed by 1 base and J by 5 bases, 7 bases remained unmatched. Germline V gene lookup returns CDR1 SEHNR and CDR2 FQNEAQ (reference sequence). CDR3 size: 16 residues. CDR3 loop: CASSLGNSGGFETQYF. The CDR3 DNA sequence: TGTGCCAGCAGCTTAGGGAATAGCGGGGGGTTCGAGACCCAGTACTTC.

This clone was seen only once. V is TRBV6-5 and J is TRBJ2-7, with 7 bases fitting TRBD2. The CDR3 is 14 residues long. With V trimmed by 6 bases and J by 3 bases, 8 bases remained unmatched. Germline V CDR1 and CDR2: MNHEY, SVGAGI. CDR3 amino acids: CASSKGLTLYEQYF. The CDR3 coding sequence is TGTGCCAGCAGCAAGGGACTAACACTCTACGAGCAGTACTTC.

The gene calls are TRBV24-1 and TRBJ2-3, with D tentatively TRBD1 (6 bases). The CDR3 extends over 12 amino acids. Germline V lookup: CDR1 KGHDR, CDR2 SFDVKD. V was cut by 3 bases and J by 14 bases, with 14 bases left in between. In nucleotides, the CDR3 is TGTGCCACCAGTGATGGACCGAGGGGGATGTATTTT. Protein product: CATSDGPRGMYF.

The gene calls are TRBV6-6 and TRBJ2-2, with 7 bases matching TRBD2. Germline values: CDR1 MNHNY, CDR2 SVGAGI (reference sequence). J was trimmed by 3 bases and V by 5 bases; bases with no gene match: 6. The CDR3 is 15 amino acids. The CDR3 protein is CASSLRTSDTGELFF. The CDR3 nucleotides read TGTGCCAGCAGTCTCAGGACTAGTGACACCGGGGAGCTGTTTTTT.

This chain links TRBV9 with TRBJ2-3, with 7 bases that match TRBD1. V was pared by 4 bases and J by 0 bases, with 5 bases of the junction left unmatched. The germline V gene encodes CDR1 SGDLS and CDR2 YYNGEE. This CDR3 has 15 residues. CDR3 in amino acids: CASSPWGQSTDTQYF. CDR3 bases: TGTGCCAGCAGCCCCTGGGGACAGAGCACAGATACGCAGTATTTT. The variable domain in full, with the rest retrieved from reference TRBV9 and TRBJ2-3, is DSGVTQTPKHLITATGQRVTLRCSPRSGDLSVYWYQQSLDQGLQFLIQYYNGEERAKGNILERFSAQQFPDLHSELNLSSLELGDSALYFCASSPWGQSTDTQYFGPGTRLTVL.

The chain carries TRBV7-2 and TRBJ1-1; 7 nucleotides align to TRBD1. From germline, CDR1 is SGHTA and CDR2 FQGNSA. The CDR3 covers 15 residues. Losses at the gene ends were 5 bases for V and 4 bases for J; bases not matched to a gene: 10. CDR3 in amino acids: CASSPRTGRSTEAFF. CDR3 sequence (DNA): TGTGCCAGCAGCCCCCGGACAGGTAGGAGCACTGAAGCTTTCTTT.

This clone was found once. The genes are TRBV29-1 and TRBJ1-2; possible D gene TRBD1, 6 bases. CDR3 size: 13 residues. Germline assignment: CDR1 SQVTM and CDR2 ANQGSEA. V dropped 6 bases and J dropped 4 bases, with 15 bases sitting between them. The CDR3 nucleotides are TGCAGCGTCGATCTTCAGGGGCTCTATGGCTACACCTTC. It is translated as CSVDLQGLYGYTF.

The chain links TRBV2 to TRBJ2-3; D is possibly TRBD2 (6 bases). This CDR3 comprises 11 residues. Germline-derived CDR1 and CDR2 are SNHLY and FYNNEI. For the CDR3, the DNA is TGTGCGGGGGGTAGCACAGATACGCAGTATTTT. Translating gives CAGGSTDTQYF.

This clone was observed a handful of times. The chain's CDR3 is CASSKGLWDTHTDTQYF. The CDR3 nucleotides read TGTGCCAGCAGCAAAGGGCTCTGGGACACCCACACAGATACGCAGTATTTT. The chain joins TRBV21-1 to TRBJ2-3; the table's D gene call, TRBD1, was not cross checked with the DNA. TRBV21-1 is tagged as a pseudogene. This CDR3 region has 17 residues.

The chain carries TRBV6-6 and TRBJ1-1; D possibly corresponds to TRBD1 (6 bases). CDR3 size: 13 residues. V was shortened by 4 bases and J by 4 bases, with 10 bases between the two germline ends. Per the germline V gene, CDR1 is MNHNY and CDR2 is SVGAGI (reference sequence). Here the CDR3 DNA reads TGTGCCAGCAGTTCACAGGGTAGCACTGAAGCTTTCTTT. Protein product: CASSSQGSTEAFF.

V and J are TRBV12-3 or TRBV12-4 and TRBJ2-7; D not resolved. The CDR3 has 12 residues. Trimming took 2 bases from V and 6 from J, leaving 8 bases between them. In DNA form, the CDR3 reads TGTGCCAGCAGTTTAACTTTCCTCGAGCAGTACTTC. It specifies CASSLTFLEQYF.

This chain joins TRBV7-2 and TRBJ2-7; 7 nucleotides agree with TRBD1. This CDR3 is 17 amino acids long. Germline-derived CDR1 and CDR2 are SGHTA and FQGNSA. V gave up 4 bases and J gave up 1 base; unmatched junction bases: 13. The CDR3 DNA follows: TGTGCCAGCAGCTCACGAGCCTCTAGGGGGCCGTCCTACGAGCAGTACTTC. Translated: CASSSRASRGPSYEQYF.

This sequence joins TRBV12-3 or TRBV12-4 and TRBJ1-2; perhaps TRBD1 as D (5 bases). V was clipped by 3 bases and J by 4 bases, with 6 bases between them. The CDR3 runs 12 residues. The CDR3 DNA sequence: TGTGCCAGCAGTTTCGGGGGCTATGGCTACACCTTC. This translates into CASSFGGYGYTF.

V and J are TRBV6-5 and TRBJ2-7, with a tentative D call TRBD1 (6 bases). CDR3 size: 13 residues. Trimming removed 6 bases at V and 3 bases at J, with 12 bases between. CDR1 and CDR2 from the germline V gene are MNHEY and SVGAGI. The CDR3 DNA sequence: TGTGCCAGCAGAACCTCAGGGGTCTACGAGCAGTACTTC. It codes for CASRTSGVYEQYF.

This clone has a single count. J is TRBJ2-7 and V is TRBV6-5; 10 bases are shared with TRBD1. With 0 bases clipped from V and 4 bases from J, the junction kept 3 bases outside the gene matches. There are 15 residues in the CDR3. Looked up from germline, CDR1 is MNHEY and CDR2 is SVGAGI. The CDR3 DNA follows: TGTGCCAGCAGTTACTCAGGGGGACAGGGGTACGAGCAGTACTTC. It specifies CASSYSGGQGYEQYF.

Only a few counts were recorded for this clone. The V call is TRBV5-1, the J call TRBJ1-1; 7 nucleotides agree with TRBD1. The CDR3 length is 13 residues. Germline CDR1 and CDR2: SGHRS and YFSETQ. J lost 1 base, V lost 4 bases, and 1 base had no gene match. The CDR3 DNA reads TGCGCCAGCAGCGGACAGGCGAACACTGAAGCTTTCTTT. Protein sequence: CASSGQANTEAFF.

The chain is built from TRBV19 and TRBJ2-3; D might be TRBD2 (5 bases). Deletions cut 5 bases from V and 4 bases from J, with 19 bases between. Germline CDR1 LNHDA, CDR2 SQIVND (reference sequence). This CDR3 is 16 amino acids long. The CDR3 spells CASSPPDQRGSDTQYF. CDR3 nucleotide sequence: TGTGCCAGTAGTCCCCCGGACCAGAGAGGGTCAGATACGCAGTATTTT.

This sequence joins TRBV18 and TRBJ1-1; 9 bases align to TRBD1. The V and J ends lost 2 bases and 1 base, in that order; junction bases with no gene match: 2. Germline V CDR1 and CDR2: KGHSH, LQKENI. This CDR3 is built from 15 residues. CDR3 sequence reads: CASSPGTGRNTEAFF. DNA for the CDR3: TGTGCCAGCTCACCAGGGACAGGGAGGAACACTGAAGCTTTCTTT.

In its sample, this clone ranks as medium-sized. The chain combines TRBV27 with TRBJ2-7; 8 nucleotides agree with TRBD2. Germline V CDR1 and CDR2: MNHEY, SMNVEV (reference sequence). The CDR3 runs 13 residues. V was clipped by 5 bases and J by 6 bases; unmatched bases: 6. Written as DNA, the CDR3 is TGTGCCAGCAGTCCTACCCTAGCGGGCGAGCAGTACTTC. As protein: CASSPTLAGEQYF.

In this sample, this clone turned up a few times. This chain's CDR3 is CASSFLRGETQYF. DNA of the CDR3: TGTGCCAGCAGCTTCTTAAGGGGGGAGACCCAGTACTTC. The rearrangement links TRBV5-6 to TRBJ2-5; possible D gene TRBD1, 6 bases. Germline loops: CDR1 SGHDT, CDR2 YYEEEE. V was clipped by 2 bases and J by 5 bases, with 10 bases between them. The CDR3 totals 13 residues.

The rearrangement uses TRBV6-4 and TRBJ2-5; possible D gene TRBD1, 6 bases. V was cut by 8 bases and J by 4 bases, with 14 bases left in between. This CDR3 region has 13 residues. The germline gives CDR1 MRHNA, CDR2 SNTAGT. CDR3 protein: CASESGVRETQYF. In DNA, the CDR3 is TGTGCCAGCGAGTCAGGGGTAAGAGAGACCCAGTACTTC.

The count of this clone is one. The V call is TRBV7-2, the J call TRBJ2-1; 15 nucleotides match TRBD2. The germline gives CDR1 SGHTA, CDR2 FQGNSA. CDR3 length: 16 residues. Trimming took 1 base from V and 10 from J; bases not matched to a gene: 5. CDR3 coding DNA: TGTGCCAGCAGCTTAGGTGGGACTAGCGGGAGGAGCGAGCAGTTCTTC. Amino acid sequence: CASSLGGTSGRSEQFF.

The rearrangement uses TRBV19 and TRBJ1-1; 12 positions match TRBD1. CDR1 and CDR2 from the germline V gene are LNHDA and SQIVND (reference sequence). Trimming cost V 6 bases and J 4 bases; bases outside gene matches: 9. This CDR3 has 16 residues. The CDR3 nucleotides read TGTGCCAGTAGAGGGGGACAGGGGGCCGGGGGCACTGAAGCTTTCTTT. Amino acids: CASRGGQGAGGTEAFF.

The chain carries TRBV6-2 or TRBV6-3 and TRBJ2-3; D is undetermined. This CDR3 region has 15 residues. Germline V gene lookup returns CDR1 MNHEY and CDR2 SVGEGT. Deletions cut 0 bases from V and 0 bases from J, with 7 bases between. In nucleotides, the CDR3 is TGTGCCAGCAGTTACTCCACCGAGAGCACAGATACGCAGTATTTT. Translating gives CASSYSTESTDTQYF.

The chain has TRBV27 and TRBJ1-1; 7 positions match TRBD1. The CDR3 loop spans 15 amino acids. The germline gives CDR1 MNHEY, CDR2 SMNVEV (reference sequence). The V gene end was trimmed by 6 bases and the J gene end by 8 bases; junction bases not matched to a gene: 15. The DNA of the CDR3 is TGTGCCAGCAGAAAACAGGGGACGGACGGGTCAGAAGCTTTCTTT. This gives the protein CASRKQGTDGSEAFF.

This chain links TRBV7-2 with TRBJ1-6; 7 nucleotides match TRBD1. The CDR3 length is 17 residues. Germline V gene lookup returns CDR1 SGHTA and CDR2 FQGNSA. V shed 6 bases and J 5 bases; nucleotides not matched to a gene: 13. The CDR3 bases are TGTGCCAGCAGTTCCAGAATTGGCAGGGGGGATAATTCACCCCTCCACTTT. Its translation: CASSSRIGRGDNSPLHF.